These T cell receptor beta chains were read from a single sample in a study of cytomegalovirus exposure and HLA in healthy donors. This table comes from immunoSEQ multiplex PCR, and its TCRdb copy is limited to in-frame clones, with some not included. The sample has 150,000 or so clones, approximately 75% seen once. Sequenced material: PBMCs. The receptors stem from a man over 45 in good health and CMV-seropositive. The CDR3 runs from the conserved cysteine through the conserved F or W. D genes are given only for firm matches. Only some rows state a clone size, as once, few, many or a class for expanded clones.

abundance | j_gene | d_gene | v_gene | CDR3aa | CDR3nt
- | TRBJ1-2 | - | TRBV11-3 | CASSLDSGGGYTF | TGTGCCAGCAGCTTAGATAGCGGTGGCGGCTACACCTTC
few | TRBJ1-1 | - | TRBV5-4 | CASSPGGGLATEAFF | TGTGCCAGCAGCCCGGGGGGGGGTTTAGCCACTGAAGCTTTCTTT
- | TRBJ2-5 | TRBD1 | TRBV4-1 | CASSKGQALYETQYF | TGCGCCAGCAGCAAAGGACAGGCTTTATATGAGACCCAGTACTTC
few | TRBJ1-6 | TRBD1 | TRBV27 | CASSLSGTGGFSPLHF | TGTGCCAGCAGTTTATCCGGGACAGGGGGCTTTTCACCCCTCCACTTT
- | TRBJ1-1 | - | TRBV5-1 | CASSPGTMNTEAFF | TGCGCCAGCAGCCCCGGGACAATGAACACTGAAGCTTTCTTT
- | TRBJ1-3 | - | TRBV5-6 | CASSLLLGRDSGNTIYF | TGTGCCAGCAGCCTACTCCTCGGACGGGACTCTGGAAACACCATATATTTT
- | TRBJ2-3 | - | TRBV29-1 | CSVDIFNRRTQYF | TGCAGCGTTGATATTTTCAACAGGCGTACCCAGTATTTT
- | TRBJ1-6 | - | TRBV11-3 | CASSYGGYNSPLHF | TGTGCCAGCAGCTATGGGGGGTATAATTCACCCCTCCACTTT
- | TRBJ1-1 | - | TRBV6-6 | CASSYSLYTEAFF | TGTGCCAGCAGTTACTCACTCTACACTGAAGCTTTCTTT
once | TRBJ1-6 | TRBD1 | TRBV14 | CASSQATGTPLHF | TGTGCCAGCAGCCAAGCGACAGGGACACCCCTCCACTTT
- | TRBJ2-7 | - | TRBV2 | CATKLFGLFSYEQYF | TGTGCCACCAAGCTCTTCGGTTTATTCTCCTACGAGCAGTACTTC
- | TRBJ1-3 | - | TRBV7-2 | CASSRRTDGNTIYF | TGTGCCAGCAGCCGCCGGACAGACGGAAACACCATATATTTT
- | TRBJ1-4 | TRBD1 | TRBV7-9 | CASSSTGVVEKLFF | TGTGCCAGCAGCTCGACAGGGGTAGTTGAAAAACTGTTTTTT
- | TRBJ1-1 | - | TRBV28 | CASRVGYGTEAFF | TGTGCCAGCAGGGTGGGCTACGGCACTGAAGCTTTCTTT
- | TRBJ2-1 | - | TRBV27 | CASSPHEGGFGEQFF | TGTGCCAGCAGTCCGCATGAAGGAGGTTTTGGGGAGCAGTTCTTC
once | TRBJ2-7 | - | TRBV15 | CAISAHSYEQYF | TGTGCCATCAGCGCGCACTCCTACGAGCAGTACTTC
- | TRBJ2-3 | - | TRBV9 | CASSVARAADTQYF | TGTGCCAGCAGCGTAGCCAGGGCCGCAGATACGCAGTATTTT
few | TRBJ2-2 | - | TRBV30 | CAWSPYPQRGAGELFF | TGTGCCTGGAGCCCTTACCCCCAGCGCGGCGCCGGGGAGCTGTTTTTT
- | TRBJ2-3 | - | TRBV11-2 | CASSLTGNTDTQYF | TGTGCCAGCAGCCTGACAGGCAACACAGATACGCAGTATTTT
- | TRBJ2-7 | - | TRBV5-6 | CASSLEAREAYEQYF | TGTGCCAGCAGCTTGGAGGCGCGGGAAGCCTACGAGCAGTACTTC
few | TRBJ2-7 | - | TRBV2 | CASSGKYEQYF | TGTGCCAGCTCAGGGAAATACGAGCAGTACTTC
few | TRBJ1-2 | - | TRBV2 | CASSEFPSYGYTF | TGTGCCAGCAGTGAATTCCCCTCCTATGGCTACACCTTC
once | TRBJ2-1 | - | TRBV6-1 | CASSKSTGYNEQFF | TGTGCCAGCAGTAAATCGACGGGTTACAATGAGCAGTTCTTC
- | TRBJ2-5 | - | TRBV5-6 | CASSLGAKEETQYF | TGTGCCAGCAGCTTGGGGGCGAAGGAAGAGACCCAGTACTTC
- | TRBJ2-7 | - | TRBV9 | CASSEGFSYEQYF | TGTGCCAGCAGTGAGGGATTCTCCTACGAGCAGTACTTC
- | TRBJ2-7 | TRBD2 | TRBV5-1 | CASSLERGAGEQYF | TGCGCCAGCAGCTTGGAGCGGGGGGCGGGCGAGCAGTACTTC
- | TRBJ1-5 | - | TRBV2 | CASKSGRNQPQHF | TGTGCCAGCAAGTCAGGGCGGAATCAGCCCCAGCATTTT
- | TRBJ2-5 | - | TRBV7-2 | CASSLAQGPKETQYF | TGTGCCAGCAGCTTAGCACAGGGTCCCAAAGAGACCCAGTACTTC
- | TRBJ2-3 | - | TRBV9 | CASSPKPWGDTDTQYF | TGTGCCAGCAGCCCCAAGCCGTGGGGGGACACAGATACGCAGTATTTT
- | TRBJ2-7 | - | TRBV5-1 | CASSHMVAGYEQYF | TGCGCCAGCAGCCACATGGTGGCGGGGTACGAGCAGTACTTC
- | TRBJ1-5 | TRBD1 | TRBV5-1 | CASRPDREGQPQHF | TGCGCCAGCAGACCGGACAGGGAGGGACAGCCCCAGCATTTT
- | TRBJ1-3 | TRBD1 | TRBV7-2 | CASSLGPGGFSGNTIYF | TGTGCCAGCAGCTTAGGCCCAGGGGGCTTCTCTGGAAACACCATATATTTT
- | TRBJ2-2 | - | TRBV2 | CRWGRTNTGELFF | TGCCGGTGGGGGCGGACGAACACCGGGGAGCTGTTTTTT
- | TRBJ1-4 | - | TRBV27 | CASSLGGARLGSNEKLFF | TGTGCCAGCAGTTTAGGAGGGGCCCGTTTGGGATCTAATGAAAAACTGTTTTTT
once | TRBJ2-7 | TRBD2 | TRBV13 | CASSLPGLAGEQYF | TGTGCCAGCAGCTTGCCGGGACTAGCAGGCGAGCAGTACTTC
- | TRBJ2-2 | - | TRBV13 | CASSLGGLANAGELFF | TGTGCTAGCAGCTTAGGGGGCCTAGCGAATGCCGGGGAGCTGTTTTTT
- | TRBJ1-2 | - | TRBV6-5 | CASRSTGYDYGYTF | TGTGCCAGCAGATCAACAGGGTACGACTATGGCTACACCTTC
- | TRBJ2-5 | TRBD2 | TRBV2 | CASSVAGVYQETQYF | TGTGCCAGCAGTGTAGCGGGAGTGTACCAAGAGACCCAGTACTTC
- | TRBJ1-2 | - | TRBV5-4 | CASSLDRPLSNYGYTF | TGTGCCAGCAGCTTGGACAGACCCCTCTCTAACTATGGCTACACCTTC
- | TRBJ2-2 | TRBD1 | TRBV5-1 | CASSMGQVGELFF | TGCGCCAGCAGCATGGGACAGGTCGGGGAGCTGTTTTTT
- | TRBJ2-5 | TRBD2 | TRBV29-1 | CSVTGTSVNQETQYF | TGCAGCGTTACCGGGACTAGCGTAAACCAAGAGACCCAGTACTTC
- | TRBJ2-5 | - | TRBV6-1 | CASRESAGAETQYF | TGTGCCAGCAGAGAAAGTGCAGGCGCGGAGACCCAGTACTTC
- | TRBJ2-7 | - | TRBV27 | CASSLSAGNSYEQYF | TGTGCCAGCAGTTTATCGGCGGGTAACTCCTACGAGCAGTACTTC
once | TRBJ2-1 | TRBD1 | TRBV5-1 | CASSRRLGTGHGEQFF | TGCGCCAGCAGCCGCCGCCTCGGGACAGGGCATGGAGAGCAGTTCTTC
- | TRBJ2-7 | - | TRBV11-2 | CASSLRAQGYEQYF | TGTGCCAGCAGCTTAAGGGCACAGGGCTACGAGCAGTACTTC
- | TRBJ2-7 | TRBD1 | TRBV30 | CAWSVQGNEQYF | TGTGCCTGGAGTGTACAGGGGAACGAGCAGTACTTC
- | TRBJ2-7 | - | TRBV28 | CASSRLRRVVEQYF | TGTGCCAGCAGCCGCTTGCGGCGGGTCGTGGAGCAGTACTTC
- | TRBJ2-7 | TRBD1 | TRBV7-8 | CASSSAPWDRGSYEQYF | TGTGCCAGCAGCTCTGCCCCATGGGACAGGGGCTCCTACGAGCAGTACTTC
- | TRBJ2-3 | TRBD1 | TRBV5-1 | CASSLGSGGLFEDTQYF | TGCGCCAGCAGCTTGGGGTCAGGGGGCCTCTTCGAGGATACGCAGTATTTT
- | TRBJ2-7 | TRBD1 | TRBV5-8 | CASSFRGLSSHEQYF | TGTGCCAGCAGCTTCAGGGGGCTATCTTCCCACGAGCAGTACTTC
- | TRBJ2-6 | - | TRBV9 | CASSVWGRLGANVLTF | TGTGCCAGCAGCGTATGGGGGAGGCTGGGGGCCAACGTCCTGACTTTC
- | TRBJ2-1 | - | TRBV2 | CASSYLSSYNEQFF | TGTGCCAGCAGTTACCTGAGCTCCTACAATGAGCAGTTCTTC
few | TRBJ2-7 | - | TRBV18 | CASSRGAGNEQYF | TGTGCCAGCTCACGGGGAGCAGGTAACGAGCAGTACTTC